These T cell receptor beta chains were read from a single sample in a study of regulatory T cells in long-lasting Graves disease. TCRdb fed the multiplex PCR reads into MiXCR, producing one record per CDR3 protein. Of 680,000 or so distinct CDR3 sequences detected, roughly 16% appear once; the ten largest clones hold 15% to 20%. This sample also belongs to another study, concerning T cells in Graves' hyperthyroidism and ophthalmopathy.

The sample in question was peripheral blood mononuclear cells (PBMCs), obtained at new diagnosis, from a patient treated with antithyroid drugs. These receptors came from a woman aged 25-40 years with Graves disease. CDR3s include the opening cysteine and the closing phenylalanine or tryptophan. The D gene is left open where the match is weak. The size field is filled for only some rows; it gives once, few, many or a size class.

j_call clone_size d_call v_call cdr3_nt cdr3_aa
TRBJ2-7 many . TRBV29-1 TGCAGCGTTGCCAGGGGATACGAGCAGTACTTC CSVARGYEQYF
TRBJ2-3 . . TRBV19 TGTGCCAGTAGTATAGGGTGGGCCACAGATACGCAGTATTTT CASSIGWATDTQYF
TRBJ2-2 many . TRBV28 TGTGCCACCCTCGGTGGTCTCCCCCCCACCGGGGAGCTGTTTTTT CATLGGLPPTGELFF
TRBJ1-1 many . TRBV7-9 TGTGCCAGCAGCTTGCCTATAGGGTTGAACACTGAAGCTTTCTTT CASSLPIGLNTEAFF
TRBJ2-7 many TRBD2 TRBV7-2 TGTGCCAGCAGCTTTATCCTAGCGGGAGACTACGAGCAGTACTTC CASSFILAGDYEQYF
TRBJ2-1 many . TRBV20-1 TGCAGTGCTGCGTGGGAACTCTCGCAGTTCTTC CSAAWELSQFF
TRBJ1-4 . . TRBV3-1 TGTGCCAGCAGCCCAACCACAGGGTTTGCAACTAATGAAAAACTGTTTTTT CASSPTTGFATNEKLFF
TRBJ2-6 few . TRBV11-2 TGTGCCAGCAGCGTCACCCTAGGGGGTTCTGGGGCCAACGTCCTGACTTTC CASSVTLGGSGANVLTF
TRBJ1-4 many . TRBV15 TGTGCCAGATTAAGGATGGACAGTTTCGAAAAACTGTTTTTT CARLRMDSFEKLFF
TRBJ2-3 many . TRBV12-3/TRBV12-4 TGTGCCAGCGGGGATGGAGGGACAGATACGCAGTATTTT CASGDGGTDTQYF
TRBJ1-2 many TRBD1 TRBV12-3/TRBV12-4 TGTGCCAGTACCTTTCAGGGGGCGGGCTATGGCTACACCTTC CASTFQGAGYGYTF
TRBJ1-4 . . TRBV28 TGTGCCAGCTGCCCGGGGTCATGTAATGAAAAACTGTTTTTT CASCPGSCNEKLFF
TRBJ1-2 . . TRBV5-6 TGTGCCAGCAGCTTGGACATCTATGGCTACACCTTC CASSLDIYGYTF
TRBJ1-4 few TRBD1 TRBV27 TGTGCCAGCAGTGTTAACAGGGGAGTAGACGAAAAACTGTTTTTT CASSVNRGVDEKLFF
TRBJ1-4 . . TRBV5-1 TGTGCCAGCAGCTTGGGACACGGTGAAAAACTGTTTTTT CASSLGHGEKLFF
TRBJ2-6 . . TRBV28 TGTGCCAGCAGTCCCGACCCTAGCTCTGGGGCCAACGTCCTGACTTTC CASSPDPSSGANVLTF
TRBJ1-5 many TRBD1 TRBV2 TGTGCCAGTCTGGGACAGGGGGCTCGAGATCAGCCCCAGCATTTT CASLGQGARDQPQHF
TRBJ2-3 many . TRBV7-2 TGTGCCAGCAGCTTTAGGGTTTCTAGCACAGATACGCAGTATTTT CASSFRVSSTDTQYF
TRBJ2-1 . TRBD2 TRBV20-1 TGCAGTGCTAGTCGGGAACTAGCGGGAGCGGGCTCCTACAATGAGCAGTTCTTC CSASRELAGAGSYNEQFF
TRBJ2-2 . TRBD1 TRBV24-1 TGTGCCACCAGTGAACCCGGGACAGGGTCCACCGGGGAGCTGTTTTTT CATSEPGTGSTGELFF
TRBJ2-1 many . TRBV7-9 TGTGCCAGCAGCTTAGACCGAGCTGTTGAGTTCTTC CASSLDRAVEFF
TRBJ2-2 . TRBD2 TRBV7-9 TGTGCCAGCAGCTTCGGCCTAGCGGGGAACGCCGGGGAGCTGTTTTTT CASSFGLAGNAGELFF
TRBJ2-1 . TRBD2 TRBV6-2/TRBV6-3 TGTGCCAGCAGAGTAGCGGGGAACGAAGAGCAGTTCTTC CASRVAGNEEQFF
TRBJ2-5 many TRBD1 TRBV7-8 TGTGCCAGCAGCTTAGTAGGGACAGGGGCAGAGACCCAGTACTTC CASSLVGTGAETQYF
TRBJ2-5 many TRBD2 TRBV12-3/TRBV12-4 TGTGCCAGCAGCCCGACCCTGGGTAGCGGGAGAGGGGAGACCCAGTACTTC CASSPTLGSGRGETQYF
TRBJ1-1 many . TRBV29-1 TGCAGCGTTGAAGAAATCGGGGAGATGAACACTGAAGCTTTCTTT CSVEEIGEMNTEAFF